This entry concerns a single TCR beta chain. At one of its ends the junction is not consistent with the germline gene, which may arise from a read error. The data were obtained in a study of blood T cell repertoires in COVID-19. Assay: immunoSEQ multiplex PCR; the TCRdb copy retains only in-frame clones and omits some. The sample comprises hundreds of thousands of clones, approximately 90% of which are singletons, and roughly 8.5% rests with the top ten. Germline V gene lookup returns CDR1 LGHDT and CDR2 YNNKEL (reference sequence). The CDR3 consists of 15 residues. The source material was PBMCs or T cells enriched from blood (not recorded which). This clonotype was sampled from a woman in her fifties or sixties who had recovered from COVID-19. The V call is TRBV3-1 (or the pseudogene TRBV3-2), the J call TRBJ1-2; tentatively, D is TRBD1 (5 bases). CDR3 residues: CRPDRLGMGYYGYTF. The CDR3 DNA follows: TGCCGACCCGACAGACTGGGGATGGGATACTATGGCTACACCTTC.